A single sample is the source of the 7 T cell receptor beta chains below, sequenced in a study of T-cell reconstitution after alpha-beta-depleted transplantation in children (dated by TCRdb to about 2016). Library preparation was by PCR. Sequenced using an Illumina HiSeq 2500. TCR library preparation used molecular barcoding, with unique molecular identifiers applied to normalize quantification of the TCRbeta repertoire. TCRdb reran the public reads through fastp at Q25 and MiXCR, keeping productive beta chains. Each record represents a unique CDR3 protein, reported with the most common genes and DNA among its rows. This sample gives around 240,000 distinct CDR3 sequences in total; 7.5% to 10% of them show up just once. Over 4.5% of the sample is in the top ten clones. The sequenced sample was PBMCs from the stem cell graft donor, obtained from the stem cell graft. The source of these receptors is a human donor who donated a stem cell graft to a child with SCID.

This clonotype was seen ten or more times. The chain recombines TRBV10-3 with TRBJ1-2; D remains unclear. V was pared by 5 bases and J by 2 bases, with 6 bases between. The V gene's germline CDR1 is ENHRY and CDR2 SYGVKD. The CDR3 spans 12 residues. CDR3 loop: CAISPENYGYTF. In nucleotides, the CDR3 is TGTGCCATCAGTCCGGAGAACTATGGCTACACCTTC.

This clonotype was detected ten times or more. V gene TRBV6-1 combines with J gene TRBJ2-7; D call uncertain. Germline V gives CDR1 MNHNS, CDR2 SASEGT. The CDR3 is 13 residues long. Trimming left V 4 bases short and J 3 bases short, with 10 bases between. The CDR3: CASSVKPFYEQYF. CDR3 bases: TGTGCCAGCAGTGTGAAGCCATTCTACGAGCAGTACTTC.

This clonotype has at least ten counts. The rearrangement joins TRBV24-1 to TRBJ2-1; 10 bases agree with TRBD2. CDR3 size: 16 residues. Germline values: CDR1 KGHDR, CDR2 SFDVKD. With V trimmed by 4 bases and J by 4 bases, 6 bases remained unmatched. DNA for the CDR3: TGTGCCACCAGTGACATACTAGCGGGGCCGTACAATGAGCAGTTCTTC. It encodes CATSDILAGPYNEQFF.

This clonotype occurred many times. The chain employs TRBV11-2 and TRBJ1-5; 7 nucleotides agree with TRBD1. The germline gives CDR1 SGHAT, CDR2 FQNNGV. The CDR3 covers 14 residues. Trimming cost V 5 bases and J 4 bases; bases outside gene matches: 5. The CDR3 loop is CASSPTGTNQPQHF. The CDR3 nucleotides read TGTGCCAGCAGCCCGACAGGGACTAATCAGCCCCAGCATTTT.

This clonotype was seen at least ten times. This chain connects TRBV5-5 to TRBJ2-7; 9 bases are shared with TRBD2. This CDR3 has 15 amino acids. V lost 5 bases, J lost 2 bases, and 8 bases stayed unmatched. Germline CDR1 reads SGHKS; CDR2 reads YYEKEE (reference sequence). This CDR3 is CASRAGLATPYEQYF. The CDR3 region has the DNA TGTGCCAGCAGAGCAGGACTAGCGACCCCCTACGAGCAGTACTTC. Full variable domain (rest looked up from reference TRBV5-5 and TRBJ2-7): DAGVTQSPTHLIKTRGQQVTLRCSPISGHKSVSWYQQVLGQGPQFIFQYYEKEERGRGNFPDRFSARQFPNYSSELNVNALLLGDSALYLCASRAGLATPYEQYFGPGTRLTVT.

In its sample, this clonotype was seen a few times. CDR3 loop: CSAFRLAGQETQYF. CDR3 nucleotide sequence: TGCAGTGCTTTTCGACTAGCGGGACAAGAGACCCAGTACTTC. The chain recombines TRBV20-1 with TRBJ2-5; 11 nucleotides line up with TRBD2. Trimming took 5 bases from V and 2 from J; bases not matched to a gene: 4. The CDR3 has 14 residues. The V gene's germline CDR1 is DFQATT and CDR2 SNEGSKA (reference sequence).

The table lists this clonotype with many counts. The chain uses TRBV29-1 and TRBJ2-7; 7 nucleotides match TRBD1. The CDR3 loop spans 14 amino acids. Germline CDR1 reads SQVTM; CDR2 reads ANQGSEA. With V trimmed by 3 bases and J by 6 bases, 11 bases remained unmatched. CDR3 region: CSVEWGQPTGEQYF. The CDR3 DNA reads TGCAGCGTTGAGTGGGGACAGCCAACTGGCGAGCAGTACTTC.